The next 11 T cell receptor beta chains were all read from a single sample in a study of T cell repertoires in cytomegalovirus infection. Each CDR3 protein is one row after TCRdb ran MiXCR on the reads. The repertoire holds about 260,000 distinct CDR3 sequences, 9.1% seen once, with around 15% in the top ten. The sequenced sample was PBMCs. Every receptor here comes from a human donor in good health (CMV status not recorded). Some clones in this sample may be carry-over from other donors' samples.

This clonotype has more than one count but fewer than ten. The chain joins TRBV7-2 to TRBJ2-1, with 8 bases matching TRBD1. CDR3 length: 12 amino acids. J gave up 12 bases and V 5 bases, and 6 bases lay outside the gene matches. Germline CDR1 is SGHTA and CDR2 is FQGNSA. CDR3 region: CASSGNRGRQFF. CDR3 in DNA: TGTGCCAGCAGCGGTAACAGGGGGAGGCAGTTCTTC.

As for this clonotype: A single base separates this from a much larger clone, so it may be a read error. The chain recombines TRBV4-1 with TRBJ1-1; D is possibly TRBD1 (5 bases). This CDR3 has 15 amino acids. Germline values: CDR1 MGHRA, CDR2 YSYEKL. The CDR3 loop reads CASSHTGALSTEALF. CDR3 nucleotides: TGCGCCAGCAGCCATACTGGGGCCCTGAGCACTGAAGCTCTCTTT.

This clonotype was observed at least ten times. V gene TRBV7-2 combines with J gene TRBJ2-5; 8 bases align to TRBD1. From germline, CDR1 is SGHTA and CDR2 FQGNSA. Germline trimming cut 5 bases from V and 6 bases from J; bases unmatched to any gene: 11. The CDR3 totals 15 residues. The DNA for the CDR3 is TGTGCCAGCAGCCCCACCACGGACAGGGTTCAGACCCAGTACTTC. It is translated as CASSPTTDRVQTQYF.

V is TRBV19 and J is TRBJ1-1; 7 bases line up with TRBD1. The germline V gene has CDR1 LNHDA and CDR2 SQIVND (reference sequence). CDR3 length equals 16 residues. The trim removed 8 bases at V and 4 bases at J, leaving 16 bases unmatched. CDR3 sequence (DNA): TGTGCCAGTTCCTTACTACAGGGGAAGGGTAGCACTGAAGCTTTCTTT. Residues: CASSLLQGKGSTEAFF.

There are many counts of this clonotype. This chain joins TRBV7-2 and TRBJ2-7, with 7 nucleotides matching TRBD1. The V gene end was trimmed by 4 bases and the J gene end by 3 bases; junction bases not matched to a gene: 6. Germline values: CDR1 SGHTA, CDR2 FQGNSA. The CDR3 is 14 residues long. Here the CDR3 reads CASSSPTGIYEQYF. CDR3 DNA: TGTGCCAGCAGCTCTCCGACAGGGATCTACGAGCAGTACTTC.

The table lists this clonotype with many counts. This chain joins TRBV7-2 and TRBJ1-1; no definite D call. V was pared by 2 bases and J by 0 bases, with 10 bases between. CDR3 length equals 15 residues. Germline V gives CDR1 SGHTA, CDR2 FQGNSA. This CDR3 is CASSLRGQLNTEAFF. CDR3 bases: TGTGCCAGCAGCTTAAGAGGTCAGCTGAACACTGAAGCTTTCTTT.

The gene calls are TRBV7-3 and TRBJ2-1; tentatively, D is TRBD2 (5 bases). Germline V gene lookup returns CDR1 SGHTA and CDR2 FQGTGA. V lost 5 bases, J lost 9 bases, and 11 bases lay in between. There are 12 residues in the CDR3. CDR3 sequence reads: CASSVTGFEQFF. CDR3 nucleotides: TGTGCCAGCAGCGTTACGGGGTTTGAGCAGTTCTTC.

This clonotype was recorded a few times. The rearrangement joins TRBV20-1 to TRBJ2-7; D is uncertain. The CDR3 has 12 amino acids. Trimming left V 6 bases short and J 2 bases short, with 11 bases between. Germline CDR1 and CDR2: DFQATT and SNEGSKA (reference sequence). This CDR3 is CSARDRPYEQYF. CDR3 nucleotides: TGCAGTGCGCGTGATCGCCCCTACGAGCAGTACTTC.

This clonotype has a count of ten or more. The chain joins TRBV7-2 to TRBJ2-7, with no clear D. The germline gives CDR1 SGHTA, CDR2 FQGNSA. V was trimmed by 5 bases and J by 6 bases, leaving 17 bases between them. The CDR3 extends over 14 amino acids. CDR3 protein: CASSPAQLRGEQYF. The DNA for the CDR3 is TGTGCCAGCAGCCCAGCACAGCTCCGAGGCGAGCAGTACTTC.

This clonotype was picked up many times. The chain carries TRBV12-3 or TRBV12-4 and TRBJ1-6, with 10 nucleotides matching TRBD1. The CDR3 is made up of 15 amino acids. Unmatched junction bases numbered 6, after V lost 6 bases and J lost 7 bases. CDR3 loop: CASRIGDRGNSPLHF. The CDR3 coding sequence is TGTGCCAGCAGAATAGGGGACAGGGGCAATTCACCCCTCCACTTT.

This clonotype came up many times. The rearrangement uses TRBV7-9 and TRBJ2-3; D remains ambiguous. The CDR3 runs to 12 residues. CDR1 and CDR2 from the germline V gene are SEHNR and FQNEAQ (reference sequence). V was trimmed by 5 bases and J by 2 bases, leaving 5 bases between them. The CDR3 DNA reads as TGTGCCAGCAGCCCTGACACAGATACGCAGTATTTT. Its protein product is CASSPDTDTQYF.